A selection of T cell receptor beta chains follows, all from one sample in a study of blood T cells in healthy people across ages. TCRdb itself ran the 5' RACE reads through MiXCR, one entry per CDR3 protein. The profile covers fewer than 600,000 distinct CDR3 sequences, with around a quarter appearing a single time and 3% to 4% taken by the ten largest. The same sample was also used in a study of T cells of mothers and their children.

The specimen was blood. Receptors were obtained from a boy aged 2 to 10 in good health. Each CDR3 is given with its conserved first and last residue. The D gene is left open where the match is weak. For some rows the clone size is stated as once, few or many, or as a class when expanded; others skip it.

cdr3_nt cdr3_aa d_call j_call v_call clone_size
TGTGCCAGCAGTGACCCCGGGAAGAACACTGAAGCTTTCTTT CASSDPGKNTEAFF . TRBJ1-1 TRBV2 few
TGCAGTGCTAGATTTCGCGGGAAAGAGTCCTACAATGAGCAGTTCTTC CSARFRGKESYNEQFF . TRBJ2-1 TRBV20-1 .
TGTGCCAGCAGCTCAAGACATGCTGATGGCTACACCTTC CASSSRHADGYTF . TRBJ1-2 TRBV7-2 .
TGCGCCAGCAGCTTGAGTCCGGGTAACACCGGGGAGCTGTTTTTT CASSLSPGNTGELFF . TRBJ2-2 TRBV5-1 few
TGCGCCAGCAGCCCTGCGCGGGAGGTACCCTACAATGAGCAGTTCTTC CASSPAREVPYNEQFF TRBD2 TRBJ2-1 TRBV4-3 many
TGTGCCAGCAGCTTAGGGGACAGGACTGAAGCTTTCTTT CASSLGDRTEAFF TRBD1 TRBJ1-1 TRBV7-9 once
TGTGCCAGCGGTGACTACAGGGATCTCGAGCAGTACTTC CASGDYRDLEQYF . TRBJ2-7 TRBV7-9 .
TGTGCCAGCATGGCGGGCACCACAACCTCCTACGAGCAGTACTTC CASMAGTTTSYEQYF . TRBJ2-7 TRBV6-1 few
TGTGCCAGCAGCTTTCAACGGTTACCCAATGAGCAGTTCTTC CASSFQRLPNEQFF . TRBJ2-1 TRBV14 few
TGTGCCAGCAGCTTCCCGGACAAGTCCTACGAGCAGTACTTC CASSFPDKSYEQYF . TRBJ2-7 TRBV7-9 .
TGCGCCAGCAGCCCGACGACAGGGGGTCGATATGGCTACACCTTC CASSPTTGGRYGYTF TRBD1 TRBJ1-2 TRBV5-1 few
TGTGCCAGCTCATCCGGTTTTGGACAGGGGGCCCGCGAGGCTTTCTTT CASSSGFGQGAREAFF TRBD1 TRBJ1-1 TRBV18 few
TGTGCCAGCAGCCACCACAGGGAGATGTGGGGCTACACCTTC CASSHHREMWGYTF . TRBJ1-2 TRBV9 few
TGTGCCAGCACGGGCACCGGGGAGCTGTTTTTT CASTGTGELFF . TRBJ2-2 TRBV27 few
TGTGCCAGCAGCTTAGGTTGGGGACTAGCGGGAATCTACAATGAGCAGTTCTTC CASSLGWGLAGIYNEQFF TRBD2 TRBJ2-1 TRBV7-9 .
TGTGCCAGCAGTTTCCCCTTCCGAGACAGGGATTGGAGTTACACCTTC CASSFPFRDRDWSYTF TRBD1 TRBJ1-2 TRBV28 .
TGCAGCGTTGAAGGCGCTGGGGCCAACGTCCTGACTTTC CSVEGAGANVLTF . TRBJ2-6 TRBV29-1 .
TGTGCCAGCAAGAGGGACCTTGAGACCCAGTACTTC CASKRDLETQYF . TRBJ2-5 TRBV6-1 few
TGTGCCAGCAGTTTCGAGCAGCCTTACAATGAGCAGTTCTTC CASSFEQPYNEQFF . TRBJ2-1 TRBV27 few
TGTGCCAGCAACAGACACGGGGAATACATTCAGTACTTC CASNRHGEYIQYF . TRBJ2-4 TRBV6-5 few
TGCAGTGGGACTCCCCAATTGGGGGAGCAGTACTTC CSGTPQLGEQYF . TRBJ2-5 TRBV20-1 .
TGTGCCAGCGGTTCTTCGACCTCGACTAATGAAAAACTGTTTTTT CASGSSTSTNEKLFF . TRBJ1-4 TRBV6-5 few
TGTGCCAGCAGTGGGACAGGGGGCAGGAGCTACACCTTC CASSGTGGRSYTF TRBD1 TRBJ1-2 TRBV12-3/TRBV12-4 .
TGTGCCAGCAGTTACATAGCAGGTGGGGCACACAATGAGCAGTTCTTC CASSYIAGGAHNEQFF . TRBJ2-1 TRBV6-2/TRBV6-3 .
TGTGCCAGCAAAAATCGCTCTCGGCGCCGAACTAGCACAGATACGCAGTATTTT CASKNRSRRRTSTDTQYF . TRBJ2-3 TRBV6-2/TRBV6-3 .
TGCAGCGTCGAAACAGGGTTTGACTATGGCTACACCTTC CSVETGFDYGYTF . TRBJ1-2 TRBV29-1 .
TGTGCCAGCAGTTCCCTAGCGGCGATTTACAATGAGCAGTTCTTC CASSSLAAIYNEQFF TRBD2 TRBJ2-1 TRBV12-3/TRBV12-4 few
TGTGCCACCAGTGATTTTCGGCTAGCGGGGGACCAAGAGACCCAGTACTTC CATSDFRLAGDQETQYF TRBD2 TRBJ2-5 TRBV24-1 few
TGTGCCAGCAGCCCCAGTAACGTTGGGTACGAGCAGTACTTC CASSPSNVGYEQYF . TRBJ2-7 TRBV6-1 .
TGTGCCAGCAGTCCCCCTCTGGGACCGGGGGGAGCTTTCTTT CASSPPLGPGGAFF . TRBJ1-1 TRBV28 few
TGTGCCAGCAGTTGGGCCAGGGGGAACTATGGCTACACCTTC CASSWARGNYGYTF TRBD1 TRBJ1-2 TRBV27 few
TGTGCCAGCAGCTTAGCGGCTAACTATGGCTACACCTTC CASSLAANYGYTF . TRBJ1-2 TRBV7-2 many
TGTGCCAGCAGCACCTCCCCGGGTGAAGCTTTCTTT CASSTSPGEAFF . TRBJ1-1 TRBV21-1 .
TGTGCCAGTAACCCTAGCGGGACCTACAATGAGCAGTTCTTC CASNPSGTYNEQFF TRBD2 TRBJ2-1 TRBV19 .
TGTGCCAGCACCCTTGGAAAGGTTAGAACTGAAGCTTTCTTT CASTLGKVRTEAFF . TRBJ1-1 TRBV12-3/TRBV12-4 few
TGTGCCAGCAGCTCCCAGGAAGTTAAGCACTTC CASSSQEVKHF . TRBJ2-5 TRBV7-9 .
TGTGCCAGCAGCCAAGGCGGGACAGCCATCTATGGCTACCCCTTC CASSQGGTAIYGYPF TRBD1 TRBJ1-2 TRBV14 once
TGTGCCAGCAGCTTAGCCAAGGGAACATTTCAGTACTTC CASSLAKGTFQYF . TRBJ2-4 TRBV7-2 .
TGTGCCAGCAGCGTAGACCTATCGGAGACCCAGTACTTC CASSVDLSETQYF . TRBJ2-5 TRBV9 many
TGTGCCAGCAGCGTGACAAAAGGGCGGGAGTGGTACAATGAGCAGTTCTTC CASSVTKGREWYNEQFF TRBD2 TRBJ2-1 TRBV9 .
TGTGCCAGCAGCCAGCCGCCACCTCTCTCTGGGGCCAACGTCCTGACTTTC CASSQPPPLSGANVLTF . TRBJ2-6 TRBV7-6 .
TGTGCCACCAGCCCAGGCCCAGGGTACGAGCAGTACTTC CATSPGPGYEQYF . TRBJ2-7 TRBV15 .
TGCGCCAGCAGCTTGACTAATCAAGAGACCCAGTACTTC CASSLTNQETQYF . TRBJ2-5 TRBV5-1 .
TGTGCCAGCAGCTTAGTGGGGTCGGGACAGGAAAGCTCCTATAATTCACCCCTCCACTTT CASSLVGSGQESSYNSPLHF TRBD1 TRBJ1-6 TRBV7-9 few
TGTGCCACCAGCAGCCCGGGACAGGGGTTTTTCACTGAAGCTTTCTTT CATSSPGQGFFTEAFF TRBD1 TRBJ1-1 TRBV15 .
TGTGCCAGCAGCTTAGAAGGGGGGAACTCTGGGGCCAACGTCCTGACTTTC CASSLEGGNSGANVLTF . TRBJ2-6 TRBV7-6 .
TGTGCCAGCACCGGAGGCCGGGGGGAGCTGTTTTTT CASTGGRGELFF . TRBJ2-2 TRBV27 few